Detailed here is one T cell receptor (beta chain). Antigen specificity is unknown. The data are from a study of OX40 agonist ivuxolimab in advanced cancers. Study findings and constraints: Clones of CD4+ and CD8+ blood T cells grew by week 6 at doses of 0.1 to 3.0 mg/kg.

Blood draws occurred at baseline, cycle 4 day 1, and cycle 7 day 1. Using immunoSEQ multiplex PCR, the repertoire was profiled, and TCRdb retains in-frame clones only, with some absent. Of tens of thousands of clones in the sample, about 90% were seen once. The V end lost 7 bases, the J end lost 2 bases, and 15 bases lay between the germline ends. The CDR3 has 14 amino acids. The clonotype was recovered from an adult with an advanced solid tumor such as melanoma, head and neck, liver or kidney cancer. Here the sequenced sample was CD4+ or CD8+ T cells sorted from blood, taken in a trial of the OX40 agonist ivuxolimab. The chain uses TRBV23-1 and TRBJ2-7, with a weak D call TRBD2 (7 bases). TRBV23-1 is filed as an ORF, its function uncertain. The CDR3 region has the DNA TGCGCCAGCAACAAACAGGGAGGGCCCTACGAGCAGTACTTC. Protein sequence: CASNKQGGPYEQYF.